This is a list of T cell receptor beta chains from one sample in a study of response to subunit inactivated influenza vaccine. TCRdb processed the RT-PCR reads anew with MiXCR; each CDR3 protein has one entry. The data contain hundreds of thousands of distinct CDR3 sequences, approximately 17% of them singletons. This specimen consisted of PBMCs from blood, obtained more than 4 days after vaccination. These TCRs come from a man aged 50-60 years who received an inactivated influenza vaccine. The CDR3 runs from the conserved cysteine through the conserved F or W. A D gene is named only where the DNA matches it firmly. Part of the rows lack a size; the others show once, few, many or a class for expanded clones.

cdr3_aa: CSVEGDAEQYF
cdr3_nt: TGCAGCGTTGAAGGGGATGCCGAGCAGTACTTC
v_call: TRBV29-1
d_call: .
j_call: TRBJ2-7
clone_size: .

cdr3_aa: CASSLIRGRLAGLTGDTQYF
cdr3_nt: TGTGCCAGCAGCTTAATCAGGGGTCGTCTAGCGGGTCTAACTGGAGATACGCAGTATTTT
v_call: TRBV11-2
d_call: TRBD2
j_call: TRBJ2-3
clone_size: .

cdr3_aa: CAIRDREPGELFF
cdr3_nt: TGTGCCATCAGGGACAGGGAACCCGGGGAGCTGTTTTTT
v_call: TRBV10-3
d_call: TRBD1
j_call: TRBJ2-2
clone_size: few

cdr3_aa: CASSLGQAGQPQHF
cdr3_nt: TGTGCCAGCAGTTTAGGACAGGCGGGACAGCCCCAGCATTTT
v_call: TRBV12-3/TRBV12-4
d_call: .
j_call: TRBJ1-5
clone_size: few

cdr3_aa: CASSSLAGDYYEQYF
cdr3_nt: TGTGCCAGCAGTTCGCTAGCGGGTGACTACTACGAGCAGTACTTC
v_call: TRBV27
d_call: TRBD2
j_call: TRBJ2-7
clone_size: .

cdr3_aa: CASSPRVRGANYGYTF
cdr3_nt: TGTGCCAGCAGTCCTCGTGTGAGGGGTGCTAACTATGGCTACACCTTC
v_call: TRBV5-6
d_call: .
j_call: TRBJ1-2
clone_size: .

cdr3_aa: CSARGWQGTYEQYF
cdr3_nt: TGCAGTGCTAGAGGGTGGCAGGGGACCTACGAGCAGTACTTC
v_call: TRBV20-1
d_call: .
j_call: TRBJ2-7
clone_size: .

cdr3_aa: CASSFGTSAAYSTDTQYF
cdr3_nt: TGTGCCAGCAGCTTCGGGACTAGCGCAGCTTATAGCACAGATACGCAGTATTTT
v_call: TRBV11-2
d_call: TRBD2
j_call: TRBJ2-3
clone_size: .

cdr3_aa: CSAIEHTQGRNQPQHF
cdr3_nt: TGCAGTGCCATAGAACACACGCAGGGGAGGAATCAGCCCCAGCATTTT
v_call: TRBV20-1
d_call: .
j_call: TRBJ1-5
clone_size: .

cdr3_aa: CASSLTRGRYNEQFF
cdr3_nt: TGTGCCAGCAGCTTAACGCGGGGGCGCTACAATGAGCAGTTCTTC
v_call: TRBV7-2
d_call: .
j_call: TRBJ2-1
clone_size: few

cdr3_aa: CASSQKGGGYEQYF
cdr3_nt: TGTGCCAGCAGCCAAAAGGGGGGGGGCTACGAGCAGTACTTC
v_call: TRBV12-3/TRBV12-4
d_call: .
j_call: TRBJ2-7
clone_size: few

cdr3_aa: CASRLGVHEQYF
cdr3_nt: TGTGCCAGCCGATTAGGGGTCCACGAGCAGTACTTC
v_call: TRBV6-2/TRBV6-3
d_call: .
j_call: TRBJ2-7
clone_size: many

cdr3_aa: CASSPLIGGLNTEAFF
cdr3_nt: TGTGCCAGCAGCCCCTTAATCGGGGGCTTGAACACTGAAGCTTTCTTT
v_call: TRBV7-2
d_call: .
j_call: TRBJ1-1
clone_size: few

cdr3_aa: CASSLGPRTSVDEQYF
cdr3_nt: TGTGCCAGCAGTTTAGGCCCTCGGACTAGCGTCGACGAGCAGTACTTC
v_call: TRBV12-3/TRBV12-4
d_call: TRBD2
j_call: TRBJ2-7
clone_size: many

cdr3_aa: CASSSNRGWVNDEQFF
cdr3_nt: TGTGCCAGCAGCAGTAACAGGGGTTGGGTAAATGATGAGCAGTTCTTC
v_call: TRBV5-4
d_call: TRBD1
j_call: TRBJ2-1
clone_size: few

cdr3_aa: CASSQDLPGSTGANVLTF
cdr3_nt: TGCGCCAGCAGCCAAGATTTGCCAGGTTCGACTGGGGCCAACGTCCTGACTTTC
v_call: TRBV4-3
d_call: .
j_call: TRBJ2-6
clone_size: few

cdr3_aa: CASSPSGAGTGELFF
cdr3_nt: TGTGCCAGCAGCCCCTCGGGAGCGGGGACCGGGGAGCTGTTTTTT
v_call: TRBV7-2
d_call: TRBD2
j_call: TRBJ2-2
clone_size: .

cdr3_aa: CASSLPQGAPETQYF
cdr3_nt: TGTGCCAGCAGCTTACCCCAGGGGGCTCCAGAGACCCAGTACTTC
v_call: TRBV13
d_call: TRBD1
j_call: TRBJ2-5
clone_size: .

cdr3_aa: CSAAGTSGPGYEQYF
cdr3_nt: TGCAGTGCTGCCGGGACTAGCGGTCCCGGTTACGAGCAGTACTTC
v_call: TRBV20-1
d_call: TRBD2
j_call: TRBJ2-7
clone_size: few

cdr3_aa: CASSPPMGNGYTF
cdr3_nt: TGTGCCAGCAGCCCCCCCATGGGAAACGGCTACACCTTC
v_call: TRBV12-3/TRBV12-4
d_call: .
j_call: TRBJ1-2
clone_size: .

cdr3_aa: CASSVSTGGIDTQYF
cdr3_nt: TGTGCCAGCAGCGTATCAACGGGGGGGATAGATACGCAGTATTTT
v_call: TRBV9
d_call: TRBD2
j_call: TRBJ2-3
clone_size: .

cdr3_aa: CSVAVSGFYEQYF
cdr3_nt: TGCAGCGTTGCCGTTTCGGGGTTCTACGAGCAGTACTTC
v_call: TRBV29-1
d_call: .
j_call: TRBJ2-7
clone_size: many

cdr3_aa: CASSPRARLADNEQFF
cdr3_nt: TGTGCCAGCAGCCCGAGGGCACGGCTAGCGGACAATGAGCAGTTCTTC
v_call: TRBV4-2
d_call: TRBD2
j_call: TRBJ2-1
clone_size: .

cdr3_aa: CASKMVAPSYNEQFF
cdr3_nt: TGTGCCAGCAAAATGGTAGCGCCGTCCTACAATGAGCAGTTCTTC
v_call: TRBV12-3/TRBV12-4
d_call: .
j_call: TRBJ2-1
clone_size: few

cdr3_aa: CASRRTVKETQYF
cdr3_nt: TGTGCCAGCAGACGGACGGTCAAGGAGACCCAGTACTTC
v_call: TRBV28
d_call: .
j_call: TRBJ2-5
clone_size: .

cdr3_aa: CSARPGTSARDTQYF
cdr3_nt: TGCAGTGCTAGACCTGGGACTAGCGCAAGAGATACGCAGTATTTT
v_call: TRBV20-1
d_call: TRBD2
j_call: TRBJ2-3
clone_size: .

cdr3_aa: CSAKTLQGAGSYNEQFF
cdr3_nt: TGCAGTGCTAAGACTCTACAGGGGGCGGGGTCCTACAATGAGCAGTTCTTC
v_call: TRBV20-1
d_call: TRBD1
j_call: TRBJ2-1
clone_size: few

cdr3_aa: CASSLVGTGGWSGANVLTF
cdr3_nt: TGTGCCAGCAGCTTAGTTGGTACAGGGGGGTGGTCTGGGGCCAACGTCCTGACTTTC
v_call: TRBV7-8
d_call: TRBD1
j_call: TRBJ2-6
clone_size: .

cdr3_aa: CSARSLTGASYEQYF
cdr3_nt: TGCAGTGCTAGGTCCTTGACAGGAGCCTCCTACGAGCAGTACTTC
v_call: TRBV20-1
d_call: .
j_call: TRBJ2-7
clone_size: few

cdr3_aa: CASRQTSGRYTGELFF
cdr3_nt: TGTGCCAGCAGACAGACTAGCGGGAGGTACACCGGGGAGCTGTTTTTT
v_call: TRBV6-2/TRBV6-3
d_call: TRBD2
j_call: TRBJ2-2
clone_size: .

cdr3_aa: CSVEPEGNTEAFF
cdr3_nt: TGCAGCGTTGAGCCGGAGGGGAACACTGAAGCTTTCTTT
v_call: TRBV29-1
d_call: .
j_call: TRBJ1-1
clone_size: .

cdr3_aa: CASSLGLVSSYEQYF
cdr3_nt: TGCGCCAGCAGCTTGGGACTGGTGAGCTCCTACGAGCAGTACTTC
v_call: TRBV5-1
d_call: .
j_call: TRBJ2-7
clone_size: many

cdr3_aa: CASSSGGGAYEQYF
cdr3_nt: TGTGCCAGCAGCTCAGGGGGAGGGGCCTACGAGCAGTACTTC
v_call: TRBV7-9
d_call: .
j_call: TRBJ2-7
clone_size: once

cdr3_aa: CASSFGPHETGELFF
cdr3_nt: TGTGCCAGCAGTTTCGGCCCGCACGAAACCGGGGAGCTGTTTTTT
v_call: TRBV28
d_call: .
j_call: TRBJ2-2
clone_size: few

cdr3_aa: CASSPRMGAGNTIYF
cdr3_nt: TGTGCCAGCAGCCCCCGGATGGGGGCTGGAAACACCATATATTTT
v_call: TRBV7-2
d_call: .
j_call: TRBJ1-3
clone_size: few

cdr3_aa: CSARVGRSMYTEAFF
cdr3_nt: TGCAGTGCTAGAGTGGGGAGGTCAATGTACACTGAAGCTTTCTTT
v_call: TRBV20-1
d_call: .
j_call: TRBJ1-1
clone_size: few